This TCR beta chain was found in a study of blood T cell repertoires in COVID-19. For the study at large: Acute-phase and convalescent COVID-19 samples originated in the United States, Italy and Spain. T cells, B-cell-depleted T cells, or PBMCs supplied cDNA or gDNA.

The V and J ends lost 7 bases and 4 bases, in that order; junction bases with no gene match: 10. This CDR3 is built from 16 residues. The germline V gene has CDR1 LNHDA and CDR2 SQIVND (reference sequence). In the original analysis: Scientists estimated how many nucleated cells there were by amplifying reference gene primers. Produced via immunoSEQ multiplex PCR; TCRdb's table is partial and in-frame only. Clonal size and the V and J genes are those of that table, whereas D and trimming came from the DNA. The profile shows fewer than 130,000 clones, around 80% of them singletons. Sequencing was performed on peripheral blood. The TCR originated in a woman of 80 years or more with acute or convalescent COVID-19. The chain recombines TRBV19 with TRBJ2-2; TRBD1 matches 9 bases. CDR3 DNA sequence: TGTGCCAGTACCCCCAACAGGGGGCGAGGCACCGGGGAGCTGTTTTTT. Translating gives CASTPNRGRGTGELFF. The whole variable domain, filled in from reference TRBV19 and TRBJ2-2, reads DGGITQSPKYLFRKEGQNVTLSCEQNLNHDAMYWYRQDPGQGLRLIYYSQIVNDFQKGDIAEGYSVSREKKESFPLTVTSAQKNPTAFYLCASTPNRGRGTGELFFGEGSRLTVL.